The 8 T cell receptor beta chains reported below all come from one sample, sequenced in a study of blood T cell repertoires in COVID-19. The protocol was immunoSEQ multiplex PCR, while the TCRdb copy is restricted to in-frame clones and leaves out a portion. Counted here are around 280,000 clones, roughly 90% occurring once; the ten biggest clones make up around 10%. The sample consisted of peripheral blood. The receptors originated from a young woman with COVID-19, enrolled during active disease.

The V call is TRBV6-1, the J call TRBJ1-6, with 9 bases identical to TRBD1. Looked up from germline, CDR1 is MNHNS and CDR2 is SASEGT. The CDR3 has 16 amino acids. The V segment lost 2 bases and the J segment 10 bases; nucleotides outside the gene matches: 9. The CDR3 loop is CASSENKQGAWSPLHF. For the CDR3, the DNA is TGTGCCAGCAGTGAAAATAAACAGGGGGCCTGGTCACCCCTCCACTTT.

The chain uses TRBV4-2 and TRBJ2-1; 8 bases match TRBD2. Germline loops: CDR1 LGHNA, CDR2 YNFKEQ. Germline trimming cut 5 bases from V and 8 bases from J; bases unmatched to any gene: 11. This CDR3 is 15 amino acids long. For the CDR3, the DNA is TGTGCCAGCAGCGGACGTGAGCGGGAGAGCCATGAGCAGTTCTTC. It translates to CASSGRERESHEQFF.

The chain links TRBV6-4 to TRBJ2-5; TRBD1 matches at 12 bases. This CDR3 has 15 residues. V gave up 5 bases and J gave up 3 bases; unmatched junction bases: 4. Germline V gene lookup returns CDR1 MRHNA and CDR2 SNTAGT. CDR3: CASSTGTGGEETQYF. The CDR3 DNA follows: TGTGCCAGCAGTACCGGGACAGGGGGCGAAGAGACCCAGTACTTC.

The chain carries TRBV6-5 and TRBJ1-1; D unclear. Trimming stripped 0 bases from V and 2 bases from J, with 7 bases between. The CDR3 is made up of 14 amino acids. From germline, CDR1 is MNHEY and CDR2 SVGAGI. CDR3 in DNA: TGTGCCAGCAGTTACTCGGAACTAAACACTGAAGCTTTCTTT. Its translation: CASSYSELNTEAFF.

Concerning this clone: The limits of the CDR3 on the DNA are not certain, so only TCRdb's listed CDR3 is given. The chain carries TRBV6-5 and TRBJ1-1; the table calls TRBD1, which could not be checked here. The germline V gene encodes CDR1 MNHEY and CDR2 SVGAGI. The CDR3 totals 12 residues, both ends included. The CDR3 is CASSSSTVKAFF.

The chain uses TRBV28 and TRBJ1-5; 9 positions agree with TRBD1. The germline gives CDR1 MDHEN, CDR2 SYDVKM. The CDR3 runs to 14 residues. J gave up 7 bases and V 7 bases, and 8 bases lay outside the gene matches. Written as DNA, the CDR3 is TGTGCCAGCACACAGGGGGCGCGAGTACAGCCCCAGCATTTT. It encodes CASTQGARVQPQHF.

The rearrangement links TRBV7-9 to TRBJ2-7; 13 nucleotides match TRBD2. V was pared by 4 bases and J by 12 bases, with 9 bases of the junction left unmatched. Germline V gene data show CDR1 as SEHNR and CDR2 as FQNEAQ (reference sequence). CDR3 size: 14 residues. For the CDR3, the DNA is TGTGCCAGCAGCTCGCCTGGACTAGCGGGAGTAACGTACTTC. Its protein is CASSSPGLAGVTYF.

This clone was seen more than once but under ten times. The chain has TRBV9 and TRBJ1-4, with 8 bases identical to TRBD1. Germline V lookup: CDR1 SGDLS, CDR2 YYNGEE. The CDR3 consists of 14 residues. The V and J ends lost 5 bases and 7 bases, in that order; junction bases with no gene match: 7. CDR3 DNA sequence: TGTGCCAGCAGTTCCGGGACAGGTTCTGAAAAACTGTTTTTT. Translation: CASSSGTGSEKLFF.